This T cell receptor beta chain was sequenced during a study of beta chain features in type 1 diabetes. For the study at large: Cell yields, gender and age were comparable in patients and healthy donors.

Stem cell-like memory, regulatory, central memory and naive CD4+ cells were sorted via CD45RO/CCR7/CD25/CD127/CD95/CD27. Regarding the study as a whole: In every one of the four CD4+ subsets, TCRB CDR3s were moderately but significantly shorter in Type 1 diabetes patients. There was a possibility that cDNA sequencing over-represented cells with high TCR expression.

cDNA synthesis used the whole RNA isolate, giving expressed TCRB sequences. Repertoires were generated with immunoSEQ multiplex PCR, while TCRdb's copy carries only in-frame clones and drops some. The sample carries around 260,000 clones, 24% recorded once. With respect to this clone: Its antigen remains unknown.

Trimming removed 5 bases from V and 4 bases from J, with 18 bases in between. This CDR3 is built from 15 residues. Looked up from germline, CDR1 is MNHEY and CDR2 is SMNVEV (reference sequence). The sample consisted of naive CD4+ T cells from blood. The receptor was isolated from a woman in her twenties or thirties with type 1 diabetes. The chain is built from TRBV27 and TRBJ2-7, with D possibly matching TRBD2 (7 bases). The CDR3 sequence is CASSPPTRGGYEQYF. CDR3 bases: TGTGCCAGCAGTCCCCCGACGAGGGGGGGATACGAGCAGTACTTC.